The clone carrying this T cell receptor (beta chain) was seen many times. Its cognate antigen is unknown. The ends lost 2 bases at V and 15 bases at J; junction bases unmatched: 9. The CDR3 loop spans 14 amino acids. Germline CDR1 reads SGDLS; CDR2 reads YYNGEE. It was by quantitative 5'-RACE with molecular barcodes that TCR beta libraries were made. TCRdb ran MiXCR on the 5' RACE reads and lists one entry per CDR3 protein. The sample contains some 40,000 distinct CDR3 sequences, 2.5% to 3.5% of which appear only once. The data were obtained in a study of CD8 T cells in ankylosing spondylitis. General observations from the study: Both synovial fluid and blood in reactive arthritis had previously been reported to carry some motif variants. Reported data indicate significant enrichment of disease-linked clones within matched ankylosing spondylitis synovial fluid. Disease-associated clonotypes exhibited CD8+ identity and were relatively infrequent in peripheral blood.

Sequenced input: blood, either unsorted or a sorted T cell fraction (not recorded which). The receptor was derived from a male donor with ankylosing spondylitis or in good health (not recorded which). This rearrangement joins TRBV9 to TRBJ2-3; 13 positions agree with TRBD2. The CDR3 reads CASSVGTSGELSYF. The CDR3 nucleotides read TGTGCCAGCAGCGTCGGGACTAGCGGGGAATTGAGCTATTTT.